This record concerns one T cell receptor beta chain sequence. CDR1 is SGHVS, CDR2 FNYEAQ, per germline. The CDR3 is made up of 17 amino acids. The V segment lost 1 base and the J segment 3 bases; nucleotides outside the gene matches: 6. The source of the sample is a study of blood T cell repertoires in COVID-19. In the study overall: Nucleic acid was either cDNA or gDNA, and it came from T cells, B-cell-depleted T cells, or PBMCs.

Self-reported history from a screening survey and questionnaire set each donor's cohort. Source study methods: For nucleated cells, counts were estimated from reference gene primer amplification. Sequencing was performed with immunoSEQ multiplex PCR; in TCRdb, only in-frame clones are kept and a portion is missing. The V and J calls and clone size come from that table; D and trimming were worked out from the DNA. The data show some 330,000 clones, with 86% seen just once and about 4.2% held by the top ten. Sequenced input: PBMCs or T cells enriched from blood (not recorded which). This chain uses TRBV7-6 with TRBJ2-7, with 13 bases identical to TRBD2. This TCR derives from a young man who had recovered from COVID-19. The CDR3, as DNA: TGTGCCAGCAGCTTAGAGCCGGGGACTAGCGGGATCTACGAGCAGTACTTC. The encoded protein is CASSLEPGTSGIYEQYF. Full variable domain (remainder filled in from reference TRBV7-6 and TRBJ2-7): GAGVSQSPRYKVTKRGQDVALRCDPISGHVSLYWYRQALGQGPEFLTYFNYEAQQDKSGLPNDRFSAERPEGSISTLTIQRTEQRDSAMYRCASSLEPGTSGIYEQYFGPGTRLTVT.